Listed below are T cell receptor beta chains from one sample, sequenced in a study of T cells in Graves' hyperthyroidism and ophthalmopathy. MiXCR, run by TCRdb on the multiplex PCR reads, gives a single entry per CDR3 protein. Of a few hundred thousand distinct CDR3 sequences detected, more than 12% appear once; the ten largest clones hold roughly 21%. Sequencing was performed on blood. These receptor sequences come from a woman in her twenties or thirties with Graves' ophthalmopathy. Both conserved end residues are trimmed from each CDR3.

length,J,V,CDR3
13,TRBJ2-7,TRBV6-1,ASSEAGPTSYEQY
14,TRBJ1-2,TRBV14,ASSQFGAKDSGGYT
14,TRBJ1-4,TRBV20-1,SALYHRRLTNEKLF
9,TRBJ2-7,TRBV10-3,AISPGREQY
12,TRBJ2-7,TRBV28,ASSLTGQGYEQY
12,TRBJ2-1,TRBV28,ASSSQGQRGEQF
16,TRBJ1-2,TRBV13,ASSLAWGGLYAHYGYT
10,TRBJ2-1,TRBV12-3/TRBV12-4,ASTPGGLRQF
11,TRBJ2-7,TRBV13,ASSAQGLREQY
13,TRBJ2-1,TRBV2,ASSERGFVYNEQF
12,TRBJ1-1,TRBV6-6,ASSYSAGATEAF
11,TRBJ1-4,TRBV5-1,ASSISQGEKLF
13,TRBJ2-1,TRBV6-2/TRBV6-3,ASSDWDTTYNEQF
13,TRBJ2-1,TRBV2,ASSESGTPLNEQF
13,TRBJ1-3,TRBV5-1,ASSPQGAVGNTIY
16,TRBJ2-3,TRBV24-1,ATSEPAGTGRATDTQY
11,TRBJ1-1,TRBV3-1,ASSQGTETKAF
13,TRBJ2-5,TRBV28,ASSLGGGVFETQY
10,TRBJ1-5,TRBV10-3,AISESSQPQH
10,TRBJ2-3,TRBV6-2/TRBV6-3,ASSSDTDTQY
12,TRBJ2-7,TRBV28,ATGRLRGLYEQY
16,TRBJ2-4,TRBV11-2,ASSLDRSESVAKNIQY
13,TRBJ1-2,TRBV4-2,ASSQSQGGDYGYT
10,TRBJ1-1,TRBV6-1,ASSPIYWEAF
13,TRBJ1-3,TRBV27,ASSSSGQGVNTIY
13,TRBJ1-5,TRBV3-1,ASSPVGLPNQPQH
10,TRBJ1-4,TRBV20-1,SASYRGEKLF
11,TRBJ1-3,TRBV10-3,ATAMGDGNTIY
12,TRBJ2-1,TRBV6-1,ASNRRDINSRKF
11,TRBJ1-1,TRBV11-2,ASSLVWVGRAF